This record covers a single TCR beta chain. Antigen specificity is unknown. This sample was included in a study of T cell responses to AZD1222 COVID-19 vaccine. Overall study findings and caveats: It should be noted that donors were predominantly white British and more often female, and clonal diversity was possibly underestimated.

TCRdb keeps only in-frame clones here, not all; method: immunoSEQ multiplex PCR. The repertoire holds roughly 97,000 clones, about 88% seen once, with less than 3.5% in the top ten. The ends were cut back, 5 bases at V and 7 bases at J, with 15 bases in the middle. Per germline, CDR1 SGHNT and CDR2 YYREEE (reference sequence). The CDR3 is 13 amino acids. The rearrangement uses TRBV5-4 and TRBJ1-1; D is possibly TRBD1 (6 bases). The sequence came from an adult in good health. Sample: peripheral blood, taken on day 0 of AZD1222 vaccination. The chain's CDR3 is CASSRDTGFEAFF. The CDR3 bases are TGTGCCAGCAGTAGGGACACAGGCTTTGAAGCTTTCTTT.